Below are 22 T cell receptor beta chains sequenced from a single sample in a study of blood T cell repertoires in COVID-19 (dated by TCRdb to 2020 to 2022). The library was generated by the immunoSEQ multiplex PCR assay. Not all clones reach the TCRdb copy of this immuneACCESS table, which keeps in-frame sequences only. Checked studies attribute under half of the gap to unresolved V genes and leave the rest unexplained. The sample contains under 250,000 clones, about nine tenths of them found a single time. The top ten constitute approximately 1.5% of the sample. The sequenced material came from peripheral blood. These receptors came from a woman aged 55-70 years who had recovered from COVID-19.

V usage is TRBV28 and J usage is TRBJ2-5, with 11 bases matching TRBD2. V was clipped by 5 bases and J by 1 base; unmatched bases: 6. CDR1 is MDHEN and CDR2 is SYDVKM in the germline V gene. CDR3 length: 16 amino acids. The CDR3 here is CASSLKGLAVQETQYF. The CDR3 DNA sequence: TGTGCCAGCAGTCTGAAGGGACTAGCGGTCCAAGAGACCCAGTACTTC.

V and J are TRBV6-5 and TRBJ2-7; D might be TRBD1 (6 bases). Trimming removed 6 bases at V and 2 bases at J, with 11 bases between. There are 13 residues in the CDR3. Germline loops: CDR1 MNHEY, CDR2 SVGAGI. CDR3 nucleotides: TGTGCCAGCAGGTCCAGGGGCACCTACGAGCAGTACTTC. It translates to CASRSRGTYEQYF.

The J gene is TRBJ2-5, the V gene TRBV7-9; the match to TRBD2 covers 9 bases. Germline assignment: CDR1 SEHNR and CDR2 FQNEAQ (reference sequence). The CDR3 is 16 amino acids. Trimming cost V 1 base and J 7 bases; bases outside gene matches: 10. The CDR3 DNA reads TGTGCCAGCAGCTTAGGGGCTAGCGGGGTCCCTGGGACCCAGTACTTC. This translates into CASSLGASGVPGTQYF.

The V and J genes are TRBV28 and TRBJ2-4; D not resolved. The CDR3 consists of 16 residues. Deletions cut 6 bases from V and 4 bases from J, with 19 bases between. CDR1 and CDR2 from the germline V gene are MDHEN and SYDVKM. The CDR3 nucleotides read TGTGCCAGCAGCTCCCTTTCGGCGGCCTGGAAAAACATTCAGTACTTC. Amino acids: CASSSLSAAWKNIQYF. Full variable domain (rest looked up from reference TRBV28 and TRBJ2-4): DVKVTQSSRYLVKRTGEKVFLECVQDMDHENMFWYRQDPGLGLRLIYFSYDVKMKEKGDIPEGYSVSREKKERFSLILESASTNQTSMYLCASSSLSAAWKNIQYFGAGTRLSVL.

Regarding this clone: The same CDR3 can be traced to other DNA sequences in this sample. The chain uses TRBV18 and TRBJ2-7, with TRBD1 as a possible D gene (5 bases). The CDR3 length is 14 residues. Trimming pared 6 bases from V and 2 bases from J, leaving 14 bases between. CDR1 is KGHSH, CDR2 LQKENI, per germline. CDR3 coding DNA: TGTGCCAGCTCTCCAACTGGACAAGCCTACGAGCAGTACTTC. This gives the protein CASSPTGQAYEQYF.

This sequence joins TRBV11-2 and TRBJ2-7; 12 bases match TRBD2. This CDR3 region has 13 residues. CDR1 is SGHAT and CDR2 is FQNNGV in the germline V gene. After removal of 8 bases from V and 5 bases from J, the junction contained 4 bases not matched to a gene. CDR3 nucleotide sequence: TGTGCCAGCCTGGCTAGCGGGGGGGACGAGCAGTACTTC. It encodes CASLASGGDEQYF.

This chain joins TRBV28 and TRBJ1-1; 9 nucleotides match TRBD1. The CDR3 is 17 amino acids. Germline lookup yields CDR1 MDHEN and CDR2 SYDVKM. With 2 bases clipped from V and 5 bases from J, the junction kept 12 bases outside the gene matches. The CDR3 sequence is CASSLVLGTGIGTEAFF. CDR3 nucleotide sequence: TGTGCCAGCAGTTTAGTCCTAGGGACAGGGATCGGGACTGAAGCTTTCTTT.

V usage is TRBV6-5 and J usage is TRBJ2-2; 8 positions match TRBD1. The junction had 6 bases not matched to a gene; V was cut back by 6 bases and J by 6 bases. CDR3 size: 14 residues. Germline-derived CDR1 and CDR2 are MNHEY and SVGAGI. The CDR3 is CASRPTGEPGELFF. DNA of the CDR3: TGTGCCAGCAGGCCGACAGGGGAGCCCGGGGAGCTGTTTTTT.

The rearrangement uses TRBV6-5 and TRBJ1-1; D perhaps matches TRBD1 (5 bases). Germline CDR1 and CDR2: MNHEY and SVGAGI. Trimming pared 7 bases from V and 1 base from J, leaving 16 bases between. The CDR3 spans 15 residues. This CDR3 reads CASTLVGQGNTEAFF. DNA for the CDR3: TGTGCCAGCACCCTCGTGGGGCAGGGGAACACTGAAGCTTTCTTT.

The chain combines TRBV7-3 with TRBJ2-3; TRBD1 matches 9 bases. The CDR3 runs 17 residues. V trimming: 1 base; J trimming: 2 bases; junction bases outside the gene matches: 7. Germline V gene data show CDR1 as SGHTA and CDR2 as FQGTGA. CDR3 nucleotides: TGTGCCAGCAGCTTAAGGCCCGGGACAGGGCTCACAGATACGCAGTATTTT. Protein: CASSLRPGTGLTDTQYF. The full variable domain, rest sourced from reference TRBV7-3 and TRBJ2-3, is GAGVSQTPSNKVTEKGKYVELRCDPISGHTALYWYRQSLGQGPEFLIYFQGTGAADDSGLPNDRFFAVRPEGSVSTLKIQRTERGDSAVYLCASSLRPGTGLTDTQYFGPGTRLTVL.

This chain links TRBV4-1 with TRBJ1-1; possible D gene TRBD1, 6 bases. V was clipped by 1 base and J by 2 bases, with 11 bases between them. The CDR3 extends over 15 amino acids. CDR1 and CDR2 (germline): MGHRA, YSYEKL. CDR3 residues: CASSQGRQANTEAFF. DNA for the CDR3: TGCGCCAGCAGCCAAGGGCGACAGGCTAACACTGAAGCTTTCTTT.

The rearrangement uses TRBV6-4 and TRBJ1-1, with a possible D match to TRBD1 (6 bases). Trimming shortened V by 3 bases and J by 1 base, and 12 bases separated the two germline ends. Germline V gives CDR1 MRHNA, CDR2 SNTAGT. CDR3 length: 15 amino acids. CDR3 protein: CASSETGQANTEAFF. For the CDR3, the DNA is TGTGCCAGCAGTGAAACGGGACAAGCGAACACTGAAGCTTTCTTT.

The V call is TRBV4-3, the J call TRBJ1-5, with 7 bases lining up with TRBD1. The V and J ends lost 4 bases and 0 bases, in that order; junction bases with no gene match: 3. Germline V gene sequence: CDR1 LGHNA, CDR2 YSLEER. The length of the CDR3 is 15 residues. In DNA, the CDR3 is TGCGCCAGCAGCCTGACAGGGTCTAGCAATCAGCCCCAGCATTTT. Its protein is CASSLTGSSNQPQHF.

The chain employs TRBV24-1 and TRBJ2-5; D uncertain. The CDR3 totals 13 residues. Germline V gene sequence: CDR1 KGHDR, CDR2 SFDVKD. The V and J ends lost 0 bases and 5 bases respectively, with 6 bases between them. The CDR3, as DNA: TGTGCCACCAGTGATTTGCATCGGGAGACCCAGTACTTC. Its translation: CATSDLHRETQYF.

This clone was observed a few times. The chain recombines TRBV7-3 with TRBJ2-7, with 10 bases fitting TRBD1. J lost 3 bases, V lost 5 bases, and 7 bases had no gene match. The germline V gene has CDR1 SGHTA and CDR2 FQGTGA. The CDR3 covers 15 residues. CDR3: CASSAGTGEGYEQYF. CDR3 sequence (DNA): TGTGCCAGCAGCGCCGGGACAGGGGAAGGCTACGAGCAGTACTTC.

The V call is TRBV5-1, the J call TRBJ1-2; D call uncertain. The CDR3 runs to 15 residues. V was shortened by 0 bases and J by 8 bases, with 17 bases between the two germline ends. Germline V lookup: CDR1 SGHRS, CDR2 YFSETQ. The CDR3 nucleotides are TGCGCCAGCAGCTTGGATACGATGGGAGTGTGGGGCTACACCTTC. Translation: CASSLDTMGVWGYTF.

The chain has TRBV27 and TRBJ1-1; 7 positions agree with TRBD1. The junction had 7 bases not matched to a gene; V was cut back by 4 bases and J by 8 bases. CDR1 is MNHEY and CDR2 is SMNVEV in the germline V gene (reference sequence). The CDR3 totals 13 residues. CDR3 coding DNA: TGTGCCAGCAGTTCAGGCAGGGGGGTGGAAGCTTTCTTT. Protein product: CASSSGRGVEAFF.

The J gene is TRBJ2-3, the V gene TRBV2; 7 nucleotides line up with TRBD1. From germline, CDR1 is SNHLY and CDR2 FYNNEI. CDR3 length equals 12 residues. The V segment lost 11 bases and the J segment 5 bases; nucleotides outside the gene matches: 7. The CDR3 region is CAVGTAEDTQYF. CDR3 in DNA: TGTGCCGTAGGGACAGCGGAAGATACGCAGTATTTT. Variable domain in full (rest from reference TRBV2 and TRBJ2-3): EPEVTQTPSHQVTQMGQEVILRCVPISNHLYFYWYRQILGQKVEFLVSFYNNEISEKSEIFDDQFSVERPDGSNFTLKIRSTKLEDSAMYFCAVGTAEDTQYFGPGTRLTVL.

The CDR3 here is CASSEAWERYF. CDR3 nucleotide sequence: TGTGCCAGCAGTGAAGCCTGGGAGAGGTACTTC. The V gene is TRBV6-1, the J gene TRBJ2-5; perhaps TRBD2 as D (5 bases). CDR1 and CDR2 (germline): MNHNS, SASEGT. Trimming removed 0 bases from V and 13 bases from J, with 9 bases in between. CDR3 length equals 11 residues.

The CDR3 coding sequence is TGTGCCATCAGTGAGTTGGGGGAGGCCTACGAGCAGTACTTC. Translation: CAISELGEAYEQYF. J is TRBJ2-7 and V is TRBV10-3; possibly TRBD2 for D (6 bases). Trimming took off 1 base at V and 2 bases at J, with 9 bases between the two ends. There are 14 residues in the CDR3. Germline-derived CDR1 and CDR2 are ENHRY and SYGVKD.

The rearrangement joins TRBV6-5 to TRBJ1-2; 8 bases agree with TRBD1. With 6 bases clipped from V and 5 bases from J, the junction kept 8 bases outside the gene matches. Germline CDR1 MNHEY, CDR2 SVGAGI. The CDR3 has 14 residues. The CDR3 is CASRMTGEYYGYTF. CDR3 DNA: TGTGCCAGCAGGATGACAGGGGAGTATTATGGCTACACCTTC.

The chain employs TRBV28 and TRBJ2-2; TRBD2 is a possible D gene (6 bases). The CDR3 spans 13 residues. V was clipped by 8 bases and J by 8 bases, with 15 bases between them. Germline lookup yields CDR1 MDHEN and CDR2 SYDVKM. CDR3: CASQHTGGGELFF. The CDR3 nucleotides read TGTGCCAGCCAACATACCGGGGGTGGGGAGCTGTTTTTT.